Listed here is a single TCR beta chain. No antigen is known for it. The record originates from a study of OX40 agonist ivuxolimab in advanced cancers. Study background: It was ivuxolimab, an agonistic anti-OX40 (CD134) antibody, that patients were treated with. Patients in dose escalation had liver, melanoma, kidney or head and neck cancers. Study-wide results and caveats: Expansion of clones was among the lowest in partial responders at 0.1-3.0 mg/kg.

The method was immunoSEQ multiplex PCR; TCRdb's version includes in-frame clones alone and lacks a portion of them. The table lists 55,000 to 75,000 clones, about 90% of them singletons, with 3.8% in the top ten. Germline trimming cut 1 base from V and 9 bases from J; bases unmatched to any gene: 11. From germline, CDR1 is SGHTA and CDR2 FQGTGA. The CDR3 contains 17 residues. The chain is built from TRBV7-3 and TRBJ1-5, with 11 bases matching TRBD1. The specimen comprised CD4+ or CD8+ T cells sorted from blood, sampled in a trial of the OX40 agonist ivuxolimab. The sequence derives from an adult with an advanced solid tumor such as melanoma, head and neck, liver or kidney cancer. As DNA, the CDR3 is TGTGCCAGCAGCTTAATATCGGGACAGGGGGGGAGGCGGCCCCAGCATTTT. Residues: CASSLISGQGGRRPQHF.